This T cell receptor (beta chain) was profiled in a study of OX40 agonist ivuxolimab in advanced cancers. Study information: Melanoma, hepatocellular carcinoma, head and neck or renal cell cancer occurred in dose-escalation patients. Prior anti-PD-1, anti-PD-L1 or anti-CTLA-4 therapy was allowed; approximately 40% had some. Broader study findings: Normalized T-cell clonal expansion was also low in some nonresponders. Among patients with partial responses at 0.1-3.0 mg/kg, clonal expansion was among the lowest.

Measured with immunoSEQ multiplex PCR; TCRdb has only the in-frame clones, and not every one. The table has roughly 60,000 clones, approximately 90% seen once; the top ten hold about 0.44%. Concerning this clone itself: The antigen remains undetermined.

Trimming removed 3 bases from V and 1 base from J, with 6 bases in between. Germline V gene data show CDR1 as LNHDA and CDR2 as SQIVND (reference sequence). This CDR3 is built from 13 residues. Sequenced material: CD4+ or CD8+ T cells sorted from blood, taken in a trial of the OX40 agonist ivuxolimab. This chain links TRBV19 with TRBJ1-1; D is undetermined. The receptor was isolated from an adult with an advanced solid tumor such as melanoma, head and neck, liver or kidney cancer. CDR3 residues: CASSIGRNTEAFF. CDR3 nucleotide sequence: TGTGCCAGTAGTATTGGGAGGAACACTGAAGCTTTCTTT.